This T cell receptor beta chain was recovered during a study of Tregs in tolerant kidney transplant recipients. The germline CDR1 and CDR2 sequences are MNHEY and SVGAGI. With 0 bases removed from V and 6 bases from J, the gap between germline ends came to 12 bases. This CDR3 has 15 amino acids. Of note for this clone: Its specificity is unknown.

CD4+CD25+CD127- Tregs, CD4+CD25- non-Tregs, CD4 and CD8 cells were sorted. Assay used: immunoSEQ multiplex PCR; TCRdb lists only in-frame clones, some missing. Counted here are over 50,000 clones, about four fifths occurring once; the ten biggest clones make up more than 4%. General observations from the study: Expanding Tregs on activated donor B cells appeared to best identify donor-specific TCRbeta clones. Validation in larger populations is needed because few patients were studied. This study did not directly address biological reproducibility.

The receptor was isolated from a human donor in good health. The chain uses TRBV6-5 and TRBJ1-5; D gene unclear. Sequences were obtained from CD4+ T cells from blood. CDR3 DNA: TGTGCCAGCAGTTACTCGTGGGCCGGAGGTCAGCCCCAGCATTTT. It yields the protein CASSYSWAGGQPQHF.